The 22 T cell receptor beta chains given below trace back to one sample, sequenced in a study of cytomegalovirus exposure and HLA in healthy donors (dated by TCRdb to the late 2010s). Library preparation employed the immunoSEQ multiplex PCR assay. A mixture of 60 forward primers for TCR Vbeta segments and 13 reverse primers for TCR Jbeta segments was used in the multiplex PCR. TCRdb retrieved this table from immuneACCESS and kept in-frame rearrangements only. Not all clones are present; in checked studies, unresolved V genes account for under half, and no reason is known for the remainder. The table for this sample shows around 63,000 clones. In total, the top ten clones hold under 2% of the sample. The specimen sequenced was PBMCs. These receptors all stem from a woman aged 30 to 39 in good health and CMV-seronegative.

This chain connects TRBV7-3 to TRBJ2-1, with 9 nucleotides matching TRBD2. The V gene end was trimmed by 4 bases and the J gene end by 4 bases; junction bases not matched to a gene: 5. CDR1 is SGHTA, CDR2 FQGTGA, per germline. The CDR3 consists of 15 residues. This chain's CDR3 is CASSSRLAVYNEQFF. The CDR3 DNA follows: TGTGCCAGCAGCTCAAGACTAGCGGTTTACAATGAGCAGTTCTTC.

V usage is TRBV18 and J usage is TRBJ1-1; D is perhaps TRBD1 (5 bases). Trimming pared 1 base from V and 4 bases from J, leaving 10 bases between. CDR1 KGHSH and CDR2 LQKENI come from the germline V gene. CDR3 length: 14 amino acids. The CDR3 reads CASSPRSGGTEAFF. CDR3 coding DNA: TGTGCCAGCTCACCACGGTCGGGGGGCACTGAAGCTTTCTTT.

The CDR3 is CASGFRTLLAGAGNEQFF. The CDR3 region has the DNA TGTGCTAGTGGTTTTCGTACCCTCCTAGCGGGAGCTGGGAATGAGCAGTTCTTC. This rearrangement joins TRBV12-5 to TRBJ2-1; TRBD2 agrees at 10 bases. Germline V gene data show CDR1 as LGHNT and CDR2 as FRNRAP. This CDR3 has 18 residues. V dropped 3 bases and J dropped 7; count of bases not matched to a gene: 15.

Written as DNA, the CDR3 is TGTGCCAGCAGTGAAGGACTAGCGGGAAGGCCGGGGACCGGGGAGCTGTTTTTT. Its protein product is CASSEGLAGRPGTGELFF. The V gene is TRBV25-1, the J gene TRBJ2-2; 12 bases agree with TRBD2. The CDR3 contains 18 residues. With V trimmed by 2 bases and J by 5 bases, 9 bases remained unmatched. Germline CDR1 is MGHDK and CDR2 is SYGVNS.

The V and J genes are TRBV7-9 and TRBJ2-1; TRBD2 is a possible D gene (5 bases). Germline loops: CDR1 SEHNR, CDR2 FQNEAQ (reference sequence). CDR3 size: 16 residues. Trimming took 5 bases from V and 7 from J, leaving 21 bases between them. The CDR3 is CASSQDAPLSGNEQFF. The CDR3 DNA reads TGTGCCAGCAGCCAGGACGCACCACTAAGCGGTAATGAGCAGTTCTTC.

The rearrangement joins TRBV13 to TRBJ1-2; TRBD1 matches 7 bases. CDR3 length: 16 residues. Germline V gene sequence: CDR1 PRHDT, CDR2 FYEKMQ (reference sequence). With V trimmed by 0 bases and J by 2 bases, 6 bases remained unmatched. CDR3 in DNA: TGTGCCAGCAGCTTAGGATCCTCGACAGGGAACTATGGCTACACCTTC. Its translation is CASSLGSSTGNYGYTF.

The genes are TRBV4-3 and TRBJ1-2; possibly TRBD1 for D (6 bases). Trimming stripped 0 bases from V and 8 bases from J, with 16 bases between. The CDR3 has 15 residues. Germline CDR1 reads LGHNA; CDR2 reads YSLEER. The CDR3 DNA reads as TGCGCCAGCAGCCAAGATCTTCGGGGGGCAGGGGGCTACACCTTC. Translating gives CASSQDLRGAGGYTF.

The rearrangement uses TRBV7-8 and TRBJ2-2; D is unresolved. Trimming removed 1 base at V and 5 bases at J, with 11 bases between. CDR1 is SGHVS and CDR2 is FQNEAQ in the germline V gene. The CDR3 covers 15 residues. The CDR3: CASSLDLMRTGELFF. The CDR3 bases are TGTGCCAGCAGCTTAGATCTGATGAGAACCGGGGAGCTGTTTTTT.

This chain links TRBV7-9 with TRBJ2-4; 9 positions agree with TRBD1. Germline assignment: CDR1 SEHNR and CDR2 FQNEAQ (reference sequence). Trimming cost V 5 bases and J 6 bases; bases outside gene matches: 5. CDR3 size: 14 residues. Written as DNA, the CDR3 is TGTGCCAGCAGCCAACAGGGGGCGGTAAACATTCAGTACTTC. This codes for CASSQQGAVNIQYF.

This chain links TRBV13 with TRBJ2-2, with D hard to call. Looked up from germline, CDR1 is PRHDT and CDR2 is FYEKMQ (reference sequence). Trimming removed 4 bases at V and 6 bases at J, with 6 bases between. The CDR3 length is 12 residues. CDR3 sequence: CASSSPSGELFF. DNA of the CDR3: TGTGCCAGCAGCTCCCCGTCCGGGGAGCTGTTTTTT.

V is TRBV6-5 and J is TRBJ1-1; maybe TRBD1 (5 bases). CDR3 length: 14 amino acids. CDR1 is MNHEY, CDR2 SVGAGI, per germline. V was trimmed by 2 bases and J by 5 bases, leaving 12 bases between them. The CDR3 reads CASSYGRGGTEAFF. In DNA form, the CDR3 reads TGTGCCAGCAGTTACGGAAGGGGTGGTACTGAAGCTTTCTTT.

The chain couples TRBV6-5 to TRBJ2-7, with a possible D match to TRBD2 (5 bases). V was trimmed by 2 bases and J by 7 bases, leaving 12 bases between them. The CDR3 consists of 13 residues. Germline V lookup: CDR1 MNHEY, CDR2 SVGAGI. This chain's CDR3 is CASSYRGRREQYF. CDR3 in DNA: TGTGCCAGCAGTTACAGAGGGCGTCGGGAGCAGTACTTC.

J is TRBJ2-7 and V is TRBV5-1, with no clear D. This CDR3 has 16 residues. Germline V gene sequence: CDR1 SGHRS, CDR2 YFSETQ. The V and J ends lost 0 bases and 2 bases respectively, with 15 bases between them. The DNA for the CDR3 is TGCGCCAGCAGCTTGGTGGCGGCGATCCGGGCCTACGAGCAGTACTTC. Its translation: CASSLVAAIRAYEQYF. The full variable domain, in which reference TRBV5-1 and TRBJ2-7 provide the parts outside the CDR3, is KAGVTQTPRYLIKTRGQQVTLSCSPISGHRSVSWYQQTPGQGLQFLFEYFSETQRNKGNFPGRFSGRQFSNSRSEMNVSTLELGDSALYLCASSLVAAIRAYEQYFGPGTRLTVT.

The J gene is TRBJ2-5, the V gene TRBV7-2; the D gene is possibly TRBD2 (5 bases). The CDR3 consists of 13 residues. Germline V gene lookup returns CDR1 SGHTA and CDR2 FQGNSA. V lost 2 bases and J 4 bases, leaving 8 bases between the germline ends. CDR3 nucleotides: TGTGCCAGCAGCTTATTTGGAGGAGAGACCCAGTACTTC. Its translation is CASSLFGGETQYF.

The V call is TRBV5-1, the J call TRBJ2-6; 10 nucleotides align to TRBD1. Germline-derived CDR1 and CDR2 are SGHRS and YFSETQ. The CDR3 runs 18 residues. V trimming: 4 bases; J trimming: 1 base; junction bases outside the gene matches: 8. The CDR3 reads CASSRTGTGASGANVLTF. The CDR3 bases are TGCGCCAGCAGCCGGACCGGGACAGGGGCTTCTGGGGCCAACGTCCTGACTTTC.

The rearrangement joins TRBV29-1 to TRBJ2-2, with D possibly TRBD1 on 5 matching bases. This CDR3 is 13 amino acids long. CDR1 SQVTM and CDR2 ANQGSEA come from the germline V gene. Trimming shortened V by 4 bases and J by 3 bases, and 9 bases separated the two germline ends. CDR3 protein: CSVGGRHTGELFF. DNA for the CDR3: TGCAGCGTTGGGGGCAGACACACCGGGGAGCTGTTTTTT.

The chain links TRBV19 to TRBJ2-1; TRBD1 aligns across 8 bases. The CDR3 is 16 amino acids. J lost 11 bases, V lost 3 bases, and 15 bases had no gene match. Germline CDR1 is LNHDA and CDR2 is SQIVND (reference sequence). The CDR3 DNA follows: TGTGCCAGTAGTATCCGAGGGACAGGCCTACTAGTGAAGCAGTTCTTC. As protein: CASSIRGTGLLVKQFF.

The J gene is TRBJ1-6, the V gene TRBV2; a possible D gene is TRBD1 (6 bases). V was pared by 5 bases and J by 0 bases, with 17 bases between. CDR1 and CDR2 (germline): SNHLY, FYNNEI. The CDR3 has 18 residues. CDR3 nucleotide sequence: TGTGCCAGCAGTCGTAACCGTCAGGGGAGCTCCTATAATTCACCCCTCCACTTT. Its translation: CASSRNRQGSSYNSPLHF.

The chain is built from TRBV19 and TRBJ1-2, with D possibly TRBD1 on 6 matching bases. Trimming left V 6 bases short and J 4 bases short, with 21 bases between. Germline V CDR1 and CDR2: LNHDA, SQIVND (reference sequence). The CDR3 spans 16 residues. The CDR3 protein is CASSQQTQGFSYGYTF. The CDR3 DNA reads as TGTGCCAGTAGCCAACAGACTCAGGGGTTTAGCTATGGCTACACCTTC.

V and J are TRBV9 and TRBJ2-3; no firm D call. CDR1 is SGDLS and CDR2 is YYNGEE in the germline V gene. The CDR3 consists of 14 residues. Deletions cut 0 bases from V and 2 bases from J, with 7 bases between. The chain's CDR3 is CASSVVASTDTQYF. The CDR3 coding sequence is TGTGCCAGCAGCGTAGTAGCATCCACAGATACGCAGTATTTT. Full variable domain (outside the CDR3, taken from reference TRBV9 and TRBJ2-3): DSGVTQTPKHLITATGQRVTLRCSPRSGDLSVYWYQQSLDQGLQFLIQYYNGEERAKGNILERFSAQQFPDLHSELNLSSLELGDSALYFCASSVVASTDTQYFGPGTRLTVL.

V gene TRBV18 combines with J gene TRBJ2-3, with TRBD1 matching 9 bases. Trimming at V came to 1 base and at J to 2 bases, leaving 4 bases not matched to a gene. Looked up from germline, CDR1 is KGHSH and CDR2 is LQKENI. This CDR3 contains 16 residues. CDR3 nucleotides: TGTGCCAGCTCACCACAGGGACAGGGATTCACAGATACGCAGTATTTT. Protein sequence: CASSPQGQGFTDTQYF.

The chain carries TRBV4-1 and TRBJ2-7; TRBD2 agrees at 8 bases. After removal of 1 base from V and 7 bases from J, the junction contained 6 bases not matched to a gene. The CDR3 contains 14 residues. CDR1 and CDR2 from the germline V gene are MGHRA and YSYEKL. CDR3 residues: CASSQAGGPEEQYF. The CDR3 coding sequence is TGCGCCAGCAGCCAAGCGGGAGGGCCGGAGGAGCAGTACTTC.